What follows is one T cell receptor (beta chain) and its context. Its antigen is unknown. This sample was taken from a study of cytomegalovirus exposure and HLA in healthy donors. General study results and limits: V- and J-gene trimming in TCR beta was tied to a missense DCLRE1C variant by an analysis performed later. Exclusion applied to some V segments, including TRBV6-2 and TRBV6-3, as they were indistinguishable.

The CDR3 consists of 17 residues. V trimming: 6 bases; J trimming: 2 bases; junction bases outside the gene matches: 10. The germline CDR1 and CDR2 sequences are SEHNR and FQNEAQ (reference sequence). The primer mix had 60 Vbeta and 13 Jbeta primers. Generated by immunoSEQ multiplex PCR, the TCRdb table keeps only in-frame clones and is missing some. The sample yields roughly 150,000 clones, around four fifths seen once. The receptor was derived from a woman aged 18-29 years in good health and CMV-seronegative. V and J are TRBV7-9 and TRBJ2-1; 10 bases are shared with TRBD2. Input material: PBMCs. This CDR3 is CASSIEGSGGPYNEQFF. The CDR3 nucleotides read TGTGCCAGCAGTATAGAAGGTAGCGGGGGGCCCTACAATGAGCAGTTCTTC.